Following are 29 T cell receptor beta chains from one sample sequenced in a study of blood T cells in healthy people across ages. Combining a sample-barcoded 5' primer with a J-beta primer mix, a second PCR ran for about 7 to 12 cycles. In TCRdb, the 5' RACE reads were re-called with MiXCR into one record per CDR3 protein. Of 1,100,000 or so distinct CDR3 sequences listed, more than 35% are singletons. Sequencing was done on a sample of blood. The source is a woman in her fifties or sixties in good health.

This clonotype appeared a few times. The V gene is TRBV27, the J gene TRBJ1-2; 7 bases fit TRBD1. There are 15 residues in the CDR3. J lost 3 bases, V lost 0 bases, and 4 bases had no gene match. Looked up from germline, CDR1 is MNHEY and CDR2 is SMNVEV (reference sequence). CDR3: CASSLSARGDYGYTF. The CDR3 nucleotides read TGTGCCAGCAGTTTATCGGCCAGGGGGGACTATGGCTACACCTTC.

The chain uses TRBV12-3 or TRBV12-4 and TRBJ2-1, with 7 bases that match TRBD2. V lost 3 bases and J lost 4; bases outside the gene matches: 12. The CDR3 loop spans 17 amino acids. CDR3 DNA sequence: TGTGCCAGCAGTTTCGATTCTAGGGCGGGAGCTTACAATGAGCAGTTCTTC. It codes for CASSFDSRAGAYNEQFF.

This clonotype has just a few counts. The gene calls are TRBV7-2 and TRBJ2-1; D is possibly TRBD2 (6 bases). The V end lost 5 bases, the J end lost 1 base, and 12 bases lay between the germline ends. Germline CDR1 reads SGHTA; CDR2 reads FQGNSA. The CDR3 contains 15 residues. CDR3 amino acids: CASSPEGLSYNEQFF. The CDR3 DNA reads as TGTGCCAGCAGCCCCGAGGGACTTTCCTACAATGAGCAGTTCTTC.

V is TRBV12-3 or TRBV12-4 and J is TRBJ1-2; D possibly corresponds to TRBD1 (5 bases). The CDR3 is 15 amino acids. With 2 bases removed from V and 3 bases from J, the gap between germline ends came to 13 bases. The CDR3 loop reads CASSLSSRVDYGYTF. The CDR3 bases are TGTGCCAGCAGTTTATCGAGCAGGGTCGACTATGGCTACACCTTC.

The chain couples TRBV4-1 to TRBJ2-7, with TRBD1 matching 7 bases. This CDR3 is built from 14 residues. With 5 bases clipped from V and 4 bases from J, the junction kept 8 bases outside the gene matches. CDR1 and CDR2 from the germline V gene are MGHRA and YSYEKL. CDR3 nucleotides: TGCGCCAGCAGCGGGCTGGAGACAGGGTACGAGCAGTACTTC. Protein: CASSGLETGYEQYF.

V usage is TRBV2 and J usage is TRBJ1-5; TRBD1 matches at 8 bases. This CDR3 is built from 17 residues. The germline V gene has CDR1 SNHLY and CDR2 FYNNEI. Unmatched junction bases numbered 15, after V lost 6 bases and J lost 5 bases. The DNA for the CDR3 is TGTGCCAGCAGCTCCCGTCAGGGGGCGACGTTCGATCAGCCCCAGCATTTT. Translation: CASSSRQGATFDQPQHF.

This clonotype has only a few counts. V gene TRBV10-2 combines with J gene TRBJ2-1; 14 positions match TRBD2. From germline, CDR1 is WSHSY and CDR2 SAAADI. The CDR3 runs to 16 residues. V lost 8 bases, J lost 3 bases, and 6 bases stayed unmatched. CDR3: CASQTSGRVDYNEQFF. The CDR3 DNA reads TGCGCCAGCCAGACTAGCGGGAGGGTCGACTACAATGAGCAGTTCTTC.

This chain connects TRBV28 to TRBJ2-1; D is unresolved. Trimming removed 2 bases from V and 6 bases from J, with 5 bases in between. The CDR3 loop spans 12 amino acids. From germline, CDR1 is MDHEN and CDR2 SYDVKM. The CDR3 region has the DNA TGTGCCAGCAGTTTAGCATTCAATGAGCAGTTCTTC. Amino acid sequence: CASSLAFNEQFF.

The chain is built from TRBV12-3 or TRBV12-4 and TRBJ2-7, with 8 nucleotides matching TRBD1. V was clipped by 2 bases and J by 2 bases; unmatched bases: 2. This CDR3 is built from 14 residues. CDR3 nucleotide sequence: TGTGCCAGCAGTTTACAGGGGGCTACCTACGAGCAGTACTTC. This encodes CASSLQGATYEQYF.

This clonotype was detected only a few times. The CDR3 region is CASSSRLAGGLNEQFF. The CDR3 DNA reads TGTGCCAGCAGTTCCCGACTAGCGGGAGGCCTCAATGAGCAGTTCTTC. The chain recombines TRBV6-5 with TRBJ2-1, with TRBD2 identical over 13 bases. CDR3 length: 16 residues. Germline V gene sequence: CDR1 MNHEY, CDR2 SVGAGI. V shed 4 bases and J 6 bases; nucleotides not matched to a gene: 6.

The V and J genes are TRBV6-1 and TRBJ1-5, with 7 bases lining up with TRBD1. Germline V gene data show CDR1 as MNHNS and CDR2 as SASEGT. The CDR3 has 15 amino acids. The trim removed 0 bases at V and 9 bases at J, leaving 8 bases unmatched. The CDR3 DNA sequence: TGTGCCAGCAGTGAAGCGAAGGGGGCCGGATGGCCCCAGCATTTT. Its translation: CASSEAKGAGWPQHF.

In regard to this clonotype: This may come from a read error, since a much larger clone is one base off. The chain has TRBV10-3 and TRBJ2-6; D is perhaps TRBD1 or TRBD2 (5 bases each). CDR3 size: 18 residues. The germline CDR1 and CDR2 sequences are ENHRY and SYGVKD. CDR3 coding DNA: TGTGCCATCAGCTCTGTGGGGGTAGGGAGCTCTGGGACCAACGTCCTGACTTTC. Translation gives CAISSVGVGSSGTNVLTF.

The chain couples TRBV9 to TRBJ2-4; 10 bases are shared with TRBD1. TRBJ2-7 matches the DNA end more closely, so the J call is doubtful. CDR3 length: 16 residues. Germline values: CDR1 SGDLS, CDR2 YYNGEE. The CDR3 loop is CASSVAAGQGLDEQYF. The CDR3 DNA sequence: TGTGCCAGCAGCGTAGCGGCGGGACAGGGGCTTGACGAGCAGTACTTC.

The V call is TRBV5-1, the J call TRBJ1-6; D perhaps matches TRBD1 (6 bases). The CDR3 totals 16 residues. V was cut by 0 bases and J by 8 bases, with 15 bases left in between. In germline, CDR1 is SGHRS, CDR2 YFSETQ. The CDR3 DNA follows: TGCGCCAGCAGCTTGGAGATCAGGGGATTCGATTCACCCCTCCACTTT. As protein: CASSLEIRGFDSPLHF.

The chain carries TRBV28 and TRBJ1-4; possibly TRBD1 for D (5 bases). Looked up from germline, CDR1 is MDHEN and CDR2 is SYDVKM. The CDR3 is 15 residues long. The germline V and J ends were trimmed by 4 bases and 5 bases, with 14 bases remaining between them. CDR3 in DNA: TGTGCCAGCAGTTCTGGAGCGGCAGGGAATGAAAAACTGTTTTTT. Protein product: CASSSGAAGNEKLFF.

The chain carries TRBV9 and TRBJ1-4, with 7 bases lining up with TRBD1. From germline, CDR1 is SGDLS and CDR2 YYNGEE. J gave up 7 bases and V 0 bases, and 3 bases lay outside the gene matches. This CDR3 contains 14 residues. The CDR3: CASSVGGTAEKLFF. CDR3 coding DNA: TGTGCCAGCAGCGTAGGGGGGACAGCTGAAAAACTGTTTTTT.

V gene TRBV5-1 combines with J gene TRBJ2-3; D ambiguous. This CDR3 contains 14 residues. With 4 bases removed from V and 2 bases from J, the gap between germline ends came to 11 bases. CDR1 is SGHRS, CDR2 YFSETQ, per germline. The CDR3 region is CASSRYRNTDTQYF. CDR3 nucleotide sequence: TGCGCCAGCAGCCGATACCGAAACACAGATACGCAGTATTTT.

The table lists this clonotype with a few counts. The genes are TRBV15 and TRBJ2-5, with TRBD2 matching over 11 bases. Germline CDR1 LNHNV, CDR2 YYDKDF (reference sequence). The V gene end was trimmed by 4 bases and the J gene end by 1 base; junction bases not matched to a gene: 5. This CDR3 has 16 residues. CDR3 bases: TGTGCCACCAGCACCGGACTAGCGGGCTTCCAAGAGACCCAGTACTTC. This encodes CATSTGLAGFQETQYF.

The sample holds a few counts of this clonotype. The V gene is TRBV2, the J gene TRBJ1-1; D ambiguous. The CDR3 spans 11 residues. Between the trimmed V and J ends, which lost 6 bases and 9 bases, there was a span of 11 bases. The germline V gene has CDR1 SNHLY and CDR2 FYNNEI. The chain's CDR3 is CASSGEDQAFF. DNA for the CDR3: TGTGCCAGCAGCGGAGAAGACCAAGCTTTCTTT.

The chain is built from TRBV4-2 and TRBJ2-1, with TRBD2 identical over 11 bases. The DNA matches TRBJ2-7 better at its end, which makes the J call doubtful. Germline-derived CDR1 and CDR2 are LGHNA and YNFKEQ. CDR3 length equals 20 residues. The CDR3 coding sequence is TGTGCCAGCAGCCAAGCCCCCTCCGGGGGTGTAGCGGGAGGGAGCAATGAGCAGTACTTC. Translating gives CASSQAPSGGVAGGSNEQYF.

This clonotype has just one count. The chain joins TRBV19 to TRBJ1-5; weak D call: TRBD1 (5 bases). V lost 7 bases, J lost 3 bases, and 13 bases lay in between. This CDR3 is 14 amino acids long. Looked up from germline, CDR1 is LNHDA and CDR2 is SQIVND (reference sequence). This chain's CDR3 is CASMGDSLNQPQHF. In DNA form, the CDR3 reads TGTGCCAGTATGGGAGACAGCCTCAATCAGCCCCAGCATTTT.

This clonotype was recorded once. The chain couples TRBV6-2 or TRBV6-3 to TRBJ2-2; tentatively, D is TRBD2 (5 bases). The CDR3 length is 12 residues. Germline lookup yields CDR1 MNHEY and CDR2 SVGEGT. The germline V and J ends were trimmed by 7 bases and 7 bases, with 10 bases remaining between them. The CDR3 nucleotides read TGTGCCAGCACCCGAGAGGGCGGGGAGCTGTTTTTT. It translates to CASTREGGELFF.

This clonotype came up a few times. The chain couples TRBV21-1 to TRBJ2-7. TRBV21-1 is a known pseudogene. CDR3 size: 14 residues. In nucleotides, the CDR3 is TGTGCCAGCAGCAAGCAGAAACACTCCTACGAGCAGTACTTC. It is translated as CASSKQKHSYEQYF.

The chain carries TRBV7-2 and TRBJ1-5, with D tentatively TRBD1 (5 bases). V was shortened by 2 bases and J by 6 bases, with 5 bases between the two germline ends. The CDR3 is made up of 12 amino acids. Germline CDR1 reads SGHTA; CDR2 reads FQGNSA. The CDR3 loop is CASSLQGQPQHF. CDR3 nucleotide sequence: TGTGCCAGCAGCTTACAGGGTCAGCCCCAGCATTTT.

The V call is TRBV13, the J call TRBJ2-4; the D is unclear. V lost 5 bases to trimming and J lost 1 base, with 9 bases between them. Germline loops: CDR1 PRHDT, CDR2 FYEKMQ (reference sequence). The CDR3 spans 14 residues. The CDR3 DNA follows: TGTGCCAGCAGCCTCAAAGGGGCCAAAAACATTCAGTACTTC. This encodes CASSLKGAKNIQYF.

This clonotype was recorded at least ten times. The V gene is TRBV20-1, the J gene TRBJ2-5; D may be TRBD2 (6 bases). V shed 6 bases and J shed 4 bases, with 15 bases lying between them. Germline V lookup: CDR1 DFQATT, CDR2 SNEGSKA (reference sequence). This CDR3 contains 13 residues. The CDR3 sequence: CSAPPLARETQYF. The CDR3, as DNA: TGCAGTGCCCCCCCCCTAGCGAGAGAGACCCAGTACTTC.

V and J are TRBV13 and TRBJ1-6; D remains unclear. The CDR3 has 14 amino acids. V lost 0 bases and J lost 7, with 7 bases in between. CDR1 PRHDT and CDR2 FYEKMQ come from the germline V gene (reference sequence). CDR3 amino acids: CASSLGLFNSPLHF. The CDR3 DNA follows: TGTGCCAGCAGCTTAGGACTCTTCAATTCACCCCTCCACTTT.

The CDR3 bases are TGTGCCAGCGCACCCTCTGCAGGGCGCAATCAGCCCCAGCATTTT. Protein sequence: CASAPSAGRNQPQHF. The V call is TRBV27, the J call TRBJ1-5; D may be TRBD1 (5 bases). The CDR3 is made up of 15 amino acids. Germline assignment: CDR1 MNHEY and CDR2 SMNVEV (reference sequence). V shed 8 bases and J shed 2 bases, with 16 bases lying between them.

The table lists this clonotype with a few counts. The CDR3 loop is CASSEAWRERYNEQFF. CDR3 coding DNA: TGTGCCAGCAGTGAAGCGTGGCGGGAGAGGTACAATGAGCAGTTCTTC. V usage is TRBV6-1 and J usage is TRBJ2-1; TRBD2 matches at 7 bases. This CDR3 spans 16 amino acids. The V gene end was trimmed by 0 bases and the J gene end by 4 bases; junction bases not matched to a gene: 6. Germline V gene sequence: CDR1 MNHNS, CDR2 SASEGT.